This T cell receptor beta chain originates from a study of regulatory T cells in long-lasting Graves disease. Time point specified: persistent/refractory GD, antithyroid drugs over 5 years with positive TRAb. PBMCs provided the RNA from which the TCR library was made. Construction of TCR beta libraries relied on iRepertoire HTBI primers and on Arm-PCR targeting CDR3 regions. TCRdb reprocessed the multiplex PCR reads with MiXCR, giving one entry per CDR3 protein. The data contain about 310,000 distinct CDR3 sequences, 20% to 25% of them singletons. This clonotype was detected many times. Trimming stripped 5 bases from V and 3 bases from J, with 10 bases between. CDR1 LNHDA and CDR2 SQIVND come from the germline V gene (reference sequence). The CDR3 sequence is 14 residues long.

Sequencing was performed on peripheral blood mononuclear cells (PBMCs), taken when the disease was refractory, from a patient treated with antithyroid drugs. The V and J genes are TRBV19 and TRBJ1-4; D is unclear. The clonotype originates from a female donor with Graves disease. This chain's CDR3 is CASSDWTANEKLFF. The CDR3 DNA follows: TGTGCCAGTAGTGATTGGACGGCTAATGAAAAACTGTTTTTT.